This TCR beta chain stems from a study of blood T cell repertoires in COVID-19. This table comes from immunoSEQ multiplex PCR, and its TCRdb copy is limited to in-frame clones, with some not included. The table records 150,000 to 200,000 clones, roughly 89% of them present only once. CDR1 is SGHKS, CDR2 YYEKEE, per germline (reference sequence). This CDR3 has 13 amino acids. Between the trimmed V and J ends, which lost 2 bases and 14 bases, there was a span of 17 bases. Sequenced material: peripheral blood. The clonotype originates from a woman in her seventies with COVID-19, enrolled during active disease. The chain carries TRBV5-5 and TRBJ2-1, with D perhaps TRBD2 (5 bases). Written as DNA, the CDR3 is TGTGCCAGCAGCTTCCCGGAGCGGCAGCGGAAGTTCTTC. It encodes CASSFPERQRKFF.